The present entry profiles one T cell receptor (beta chain) with its context. This record belongs to a study of T cell responses to AZD1222 COVID-19 vaccine. Assay used: immunoSEQ multiplex PCR; TCRdb lists only in-frame clones, some missing. The sample consists of some 150,000 clones, roughly nine tenths of them appearing once. The V segment lost 11 bases and the J segment 4 bases; nucleotides outside the gene matches: 5. The V gene's germline CDR1 is ENHRY and CDR2 SYGVKD. CDR3 size: 12 residues. This sequence originates from an adult in good health. The sample consisted of peripheral blood, taken on day 0 of AZD1222 vaccination. The chain recombines TRBV10-3 with TRBJ2-3, with 8 bases that match TRBD2. CDR3 in amino acids: CAASGGADTQYF. The CDR3 region has the DNA TGTGCCGCCTCCGGGGGGGCAGATACGCAGTATTTT.